This record concerns one TCR beta chain sequence. In the authors' methods: It was from reference gene primer amplification that nucleated cell counts were estimated. The repertoire was sequenced with immunoSEQ multiplex PCR; TCRdb's copy has only in-frame clones and lacks some. V and J calls and clone size are as listed in that table; D and trimming were resolved from the DNA. The repertoire holds roughly 150,000 clones, with 85% as singletons. This entry belongs to a study of blood T cell repertoires in COVID-19. Study-level information: Specimens from acute and convalescent COVID-19 originated in the United States, Italy and Spain.

With 3 bases removed from V and 1 base from J, the gap between germline ends came to 17 bases. Germline loops: CDR1 SGDLS, CDR2 YYNGEE. This CDR3 comprises 17 residues. The rearrangement joins TRBV9 to TRBJ1-3, with a tentative D call TRBD1 (5 bases). This receptor was obtained from a woman aged 80 or over with COVID-19, enrolled during active disease. Sequencing was done on a sample of peripheral blood. As DNA, the CDR3 is TGTGCCAGCAGCGAGAGTCTCGTCGGGGGTTCTGGAAACACCATATATTTT. This encodes CASSESLVGGSGNTIYF.